These 9 T cell receptor beta chains were all obtained from the same sample, sequenced in a study of yellow fever vaccine responses in identical twins. TCRdb processed the RT-PCR reads anew with MiXCR; each CDR3 protein has one entry. The data show some 20,000 distinct CDR3 sequences, 65% to 75% seen once. Sequencing used T cells from blood (PBMCs), unsorted or a sorted subset (not recorded which), obtained before or after yellow fever vaccination (not recorded which). These receptors were obtained from a woman younger than 30 who received the yellow fever vaccine.

This clonotype was observed a few times. This chain uses TRBV29-1 with TRBJ1-1, with D unclear. Trimming took 0 bases from V and 9 from J, leaving 8 bases between them. The CDR3 totals 11 residues. Germline CDR1 and CDR2: SQVTM and ANQGSEA. CDR3 DNA: TGCAGCGTTGAAGATGTCCAGAAAGCTTTCTTT. It translates to CSVEDVQKAFF.

The chain joins TRBV12-3 or TRBV12-4 to TRBJ1-1; D gene uncertain. This CDR3 region has 14 residues. V gave up 3 bases and J gave up 1 base, with 9 bases separating them. This chain's CDR3 is CASSFGSPNTEAFF. The DNA for the CDR3 is TGTGCCAGCAGTTTTGGTTCCCCGAACACTGAAGCTTTCTTT.

The chain couples TRBV2 to TRBJ2-1; D may be TRBD1 (5 bases). V dropped 5 bases and J dropped 13 bases, with 15 bases sitting between them. Germline CDR1 is SNHLY and CDR2 is FYNNEI. The CDR3 consists of 12 residues. The CDR3 is CASSTLDNFQFF. CDR3 DNA sequence: TGTGCCAGCAGTACCCTGGACAATTTCCAGTTCTTC.

This clonotype has a handful of counts. The V call is TRBV5-1, the J call TRBJ1-2; D is undetermined. The V gene's germline CDR1 is SGHRS and CDR2 YFSETQ. V dropped 3 bases and J dropped 5 bases, with 14 bases sitting between them. The CDR3 extends over 14 amino acids. Here the CDR3 DNA reads TGCGCCAGCAGCTGGGAGGACGGACGGTATGGCTACACCTTC. Protein sequence: CASSWEDGRYGYTF.

The CDR3 protein is CAITDSTSYEQYF. The CDR3 DNA reads TGTGCCATCACCGACAGTACATCCTACGAGCAGTACTTC. The rearrangement links TRBV10-3 to TRBJ2-7; D is perhaps TRBD1 (5 bases). The V end was cut by 7 bases, the J end by 1 base, with 11 bases between. Germline V gene data show CDR1 as ENHRY and CDR2 as SYGVKD. The length of the CDR3 is 13 residues.

The chain is built from TRBV12-3 or TRBV12-4 and TRBJ1-5; no clear D gene. Trimming took 2 bases from V and 0 from J, leaving 5 bases between them. CDR3 length equals 14 residues. The chain's CDR3 is CASSLLGSNQPQHF. In DNA, the CDR3 is TGTGCCAGCAGTTTATTGGGTAGCAATCAGCCCCAGCATTTT.

This clonotype has a handful of counts. Here the CDR3 DNA reads TGTGCCAGCAGCCAGCTGGCCCTCTCTGTTGGTGGAAACACCATATATTTT. It codes for CASSQLALSVGGNTIYF. This chain uses TRBV5-6 with TRBJ1-3; D not resolved. This CDR3 is built from 17 residues. Between the trimmed V and J ends, which lost 4 bases and 3 bases, there was a span of 20 bases. Germline CDR1 reads SGHDT; CDR2 reads YYEEEE. The whole variable domain, remainder taken from reference TRBV5-6 and TRBJ1-3, is DAGVTQSPTHLIKTRGQQVTLRCSPKSGHDTVSWYQQALGQGPQFIFQYYEEEERQRGNFPDRFSGHQFPNYSSELNVNALLLGDSALYLCASSQLALSVGGNTIYFGEGSWLTVV.

The V and J genes are TRBV4-1 and TRBJ1-5; D gene unclear. The CDR3 consists of 16 residues. The V gene's germline CDR1 is MGHRA and CDR2 YSYEKL. Deletions cut 2 bases from V and 0 bases from J, with 11 bases between. CDR3: CASSQTRTASNQPQHF. CDR3 DNA sequence: TGCGCCAGCAGCCAAACCCGGACGGCTAGCAATCAGCCCCAGCATTTT.

Only a few counts were recorded for this clonotype. The gene calls are TRBV10-1 and TRBJ2-1; 10 positions agree with TRBD1. This CDR3 has 13 residues. V trimming: 6 bases; J trimming: 9 bases; junction bases outside the gene matches: 5. Germline V lookup: CDR1 WNHNN, CDR2 SYGVQD (reference sequence). CDR3 loop: CASSSWDRGEQFF. CDR3 DNA: TGCGCCAGCAGCAGTTGGGACAGGGGTGAGCAGTTCTTC.